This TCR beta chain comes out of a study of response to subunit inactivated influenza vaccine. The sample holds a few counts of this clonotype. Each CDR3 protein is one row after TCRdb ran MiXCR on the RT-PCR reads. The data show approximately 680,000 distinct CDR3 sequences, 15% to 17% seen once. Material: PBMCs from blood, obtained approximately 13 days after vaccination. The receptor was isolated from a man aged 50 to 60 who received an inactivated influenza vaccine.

The CDR3: CASSPARGTLFRETQYF. CDR3 in DNA: TGTGCCAGCAGTCCTGCGAGGGGGACTTTATTCCGAGAGACCCAGTACTTC. This chain joins TRBV28 and TRBJ2-5; D tentatively fits TRBD1 or TRBD2 (6 bases each). CDR1 is MDHEN, CDR2 SYDVKM, per germline. The CDR3 consists of 17 residues. With 5 bases removed from V and 4 bases from J, the gap between germline ends came to 23 bases.